These 8 T cell receptor beta chains were sequenced from one sample in a study of blood T cell repertoires in COVID-19 (dated by TCRdb to the early 2020s). Receptor amplification or capture employed the immunoSEQ multiplex PCR assay. TCRdb provides this immuneACCESS table in a form limited to in-frame rearrangements. Some clones are lacking; in checked studies, under half of them reflect an unresolved V gene, and why the rest are absent is not known. For this sample the table gives approximately 69,000 clones, of which approximately 85% were detected only once. The ten largest clones represent approximately 29% of the sample. Sequenced: peripheral blood. The receptors were sampled from a man aged 50-60 years with acute or convalescent COVID-19.

This rearrangement joins TRBV10-3 to TRBJ1-2; 9 bases align to TRBD1. Trimming removed 1 base from V and 8 bases from J; junction bases left unmatched: 2. Germline lookup yields CDR1 ENHRY and CDR2 SYGVKD. The CDR3 contains 13 residues. The chain's CDR3 is CAISEYRGQGYTF. CDR3 nucleotides: TGTGCCATCAGTGAGTACAGGGGGCAAGGCTACACCTTC.

The CDR3 protein is CASSLAKGTGRPYGYTF. The CDR3 DNA sequence: TGTGCCAGCAGCTTGGCCAAGGGGACAGGGAGGCCCTATGGCTACACCTTC. The chain couples TRBV5-4 to TRBJ1-2; 9 bases align to TRBD1. Germline assignment: CDR1 SGHNT and CDR2 YYREEE (reference sequence). The V segment lost 0 bases and the J segment 4 bases; nucleotides outside the gene matches: 10. The CDR3 loop spans 17 amino acids.

This clone was counted only a few times. The chain joins TRBV30 to TRBJ1-6; 9 nucleotides line up with TRBD1. Germline V lookup: CDR1 GTSNPN, CDR2 SVGIG (reference sequence). The CDR3 covers 12 residues. V was clipped by 7 bases and J by 10 bases; unmatched bases: 5. CDR3 protein: CASGQGNSPLHF. CDR3 nucleotides: TGTGCCTCGGGACAGGGAAACTCACCCCTCCACTTT. The full variable domain, its missing parts supplied by reference TRBV30 and TRBJ1-6, is SQTIHQWPATLVQPVGSPLSLECTVEGTSNPNLYWYRQAAGRGLQLLFYSVGIGQISSEVPQNLSASRPQDRQFILSSKKLLLSDSGFYLCASGQGNSPLHFGNGTRLTVT.

J is TRBJ1-1 and V is TRBV13, with a tentative D call TRBD1 (5 bases). Germline values: CDR1 PRHDT, CDR2 FYEKMQ (reference sequence). The CDR3 is 16 residues long. V was cut by 4 bases and J by 2 bases, with 17 bases left in between. The DNA for the CDR3 is TGTGCCAGCAGCTCCGGGACTATTACAGGAAACACTGAAGCTTTCTTT. Protein product: CASSSGTITGNTEAFF.

V gene TRBV21-1 combines with J gene TRBJ2-5; the listed D gene, TRBD2, was not tested against the DNA. TRBV21-1 is termed a pseudogene. The CDR3 consists of 22 residues. CDR3 bases: TGTGCCAGCAGCAAAGAGGTGAAGGGGGCGTTTCTAGCGGGGCACTACCAAGAGACCCAGTACTTC. Translated: CASSKEVKGAFLAGHYQETQYF.

V gene TRBV15 combines with J gene TRBJ1-1, with D maybe TRBD1 (6 bases). The V end was cut by 1 base, the J end by 1 base, with 13 bases between. Per the germline V gene, CDR1 is LNHNV and CDR2 is YYDKDF (reference sequence). The CDR3 sequence is 16 residues long. The chain's CDR3 is CATSRVSGQRNTEAFF. The CDR3 nucleotides are TGTGCCACCAGCAGAGTAAGCGGACAGAGGAACACTGAAGCTTTCTTT.

V gene TRBV7-3 combines with J gene TRBJ2-6; D perhaps matches TRBD2 (6 bases). CDR1 is SGHTA and CDR2 is FQGTGA in the germline V gene. The CDR3 is 18 residues long. The V gene lost 5 bases and the J gene lost 4 bases, with 21 bases spanning the gap. The CDR3 here is CASSTRGDWLVGANVLTF. The CDR3 coding sequence is TGTGCCAGCAGCACGCGGGGCGACTGGTTAGTGGGGGCCAACGTCCTGACTTTC.

This chain joins TRBV24-1 and TRBJ2-2, with 7 bases matching TRBD1. After removal of 1 base from V and 5 bases from J, the junction contained 6 bases not matched to a gene. Per germline, CDR1 KGHDR and CDR2 SFDVKD. The CDR3 has 16 amino acids. In DNA, the CDR3 is TGTGCCACCAGTGATTTCAAACAGGGGTTAACCGGGGAGCTGTTTTTT. This codes for CATSDFKQGLTGELFF.